What follows are 27 T cell receptor beta chains derived from one specimen sequenced in a study of T cell repertoires in cytomegalovirus infection. These receptors' antigens are unknown. TCRdb passed the reads through MiXCR, listing each CDR3 protein once. The table records fewer than 950,000 distinct CDR3 sequences, less than 35% of them present only once. The source material was cultured CD8+ T cells from PBMCs, sampled from culture after CMV antigen stimulation. These TCRs come from a human donor in good health (CMV status not recorded). Some clones in this sample may be carry-over from other donors' samples.

In its sample, this clonotype was seen many times. This chain links TRBV7-6 with TRBJ2-1; 9 nucleotides line up with TRBD1. The CDR3 sequence is 17 residues long. CDR1 is SGHVS, CDR2 FNYEAQ, per germline. J gave up 0 bases and V 5 bases, and 8 bases lay outside the gene matches. The CDR3 is CASSLGTGPISYNEQFF. CDR3 sequence (DNA): TGTGCCAGCAGCCTCGGGACAGGGCCTATCTCCTACAATGAGCAGTTCTTC.

This clonotype turned up a few times. The rearrangement links TRBV27 to TRBJ1-1; TRBD1 matches at 9 bases. CDR3 size: 14 residues. The germline gives CDR1 MNHEY, CDR2 SMNVEV (reference sequence). J gave up 4 bases and V 8 bases, and 8 bases lay outside the gene matches. Here the CDR3 DNA reads TGTGCCAGCGGCCTACAGGGGGCAGGCACTGAAGCTTTCTTT. This sequence encodes CASGLQGAGTEAFF.

This clonotype was counted many times. The chain links TRBV7-2 to TRBJ2-5; D ambiguous. This CDR3 region has 14 residues. The germline V gene has CDR1 SGHTA and CDR2 FQGNSA. V lost 4 bases, J lost 5 bases, and 14 bases lay in between. CDR3 sequence (DNA): TGTGCCAGCAGCTCCTCGCGCGCCGGGGAGACCCAGTACTTC. Translation: CASSSSRAGETQYF.

The V and J genes are TRBV6-2 or TRBV6-3 and TRBJ1-1, with D unresolved. CDR1 MNHEY and CDR2 SVGEGT come from the germline V gene. Trimming pared 2 bases from V and 0 bases from J, leaving 13 bases between. There are 16 residues in the CDR3. In DNA, the CDR3 is TGTGCCAGCAGTTACGGCTTGAGAGCTTTGAACACTGAAGCTTTCTTT. Its protein product is CASSYGLRALNTEAFF.

The chain has TRBV9 and TRBJ2-3; perhaps TRBD1 as D (5 bases). Trimming took 0 bases from V and 1 from J, leaving 6 bases between them. The CDR3 covers 14 residues. Germline V gives CDR1 SGDLS, CDR2 YYNGEE. The CDR3 sequence is CASSVGTRTDTQYF. For the CDR3, the DNA is TGTGCCAGCAGCGTAGGGACACGCACAGATACGCAGTATTTT.

This clonotype has more than one count but fewer than ten. The chain has TRBV5-1 and TRBJ1-1; 7 bases map to TRBD1. The CDR3 is made up of 16 amino acids. The V gene's germline CDR1 is SGHRS and CDR2 YFSETQ. Trimming at V came to 0 bases and at J to 1 base, leaving 6 bases not matched to a gene. The CDR3 is CASSLEGAITNTEAFF. CDR3 DNA sequence: TGCGCCAGCAGCTTGGAGGGGGCGATAACGAACACTGAAGCTTTCTTT.

This clonotype showed up many times. The rearrangement uses TRBV12-3 or TRBV12-4 and TRBJ2-3, with 15 bases that match TRBD2. The CDR3 covers 16 residues. The trim removed 2 bases at V and 6 bases at J, leaving 3 bases unmatched. CDR3 protein: CASSLLGTSGRDTQYF. The CDR3 region has the DNA TGTGCCAGCAGTTTATTAGGGACTAGCGGGAGGGATACGCAGTATTTT.

This clonotype was found a few times. Relative to the germline gene, one junction end is altered; a read error may explain this. The chain uses TRBV7-7 and TRBJ2-5; D is unresolved. Germline V gene lookup returns CDR1 SSHAT and CDR2 FNYEAQ (reference sequence). The CDR3 is 13 residues long. CDR3 in DNA: TGTGCTAGCAGCCAGCAGCATATAGAGACCCAGTACTTC. Amino acid sequence: CASSQQHIETQYF.

V and J are TRBV5-4 and TRBJ1-2; no reliable D call. Trimming pared 3 bases from V and 1 base from J, leaving 13 bases between. CDR3 length: 15 amino acids. Germline-derived CDR1 and CDR2 are SGHNT and YYREEE (reference sequence). The CDR3 protein is CASSSQYTVNYGYTF. Here the CDR3 DNA reads TGTGCCAGCAGCTCCCAGTACACGGTTAACTATGGCTACACCTTC.

V and J are TRBV4-1 and TRBJ1-5; 7 nucleotides match TRBD1. The CDR3 runs to 15 residues. Trimming at V came to 5 bases and at J to 5 bases, leaving 9 bases not matched to a gene. Germline V gives CDR1 MGHRA, CDR2 YSYEKL. CDR3 in DNA: TGCGCCAGCAGCGTCACCGGGACAGCAGATCAGCCCCAGCATTTT. It encodes CASSVTGTADQPQHF.

The chain is built from TRBV6-2 or TRBV6-3 and TRBJ1-1; D is unclear. The length of the CDR3 is 14 residues. Germline CDR1 and CDR2: MNHEY and SVGEGT. V lost 0 bases to trimming and J lost 1 base, with 6 bases between them. CDR3 sequence (DNA): TGTGCCAGCAGTTACTCTCCAGCGAACACTGAAGCTTTCTTT. Translated, it gives CASSYSPANTEAFF.

This rearrangement joins TRBV7-6 to TRBJ2-3; TRBD2 aligns across 11 bases. This CDR3 comprises 19 residues. CDR1 is SGHVS and CDR2 is FNYEAQ in the germline V gene. V dropped 1 base and J dropped 0; count of bases not matched to a gene: 9. The CDR3 loop is CASSLEPAGLAASTDTQYF. CDR3 bases: TGTGCCAGCAGCTTAGAACCAGCGGGACTAGCGGCTAGCACAGATACGCAGTATTTT.

The chain uses TRBV13 and TRBJ1-4; D remains unclear. Looked up from germline, CDR1 is PRHDT and CDR2 is FYEKMQ (reference sequence). The CDR3 has 14 residues. Between the trimmed V and J ends, which lost 2 bases and 8 bases, there was a span of 12 bases. The CDR3 bases are TGTGCCAGCAGCTTAAGTCAGGATGGGGAAAAACTGTTTTTT. This codes for CASSLSQDGEKLFF.

V is TRBV4-1 and J is TRBJ2-1; possibly TRBD1 for D (5 bases). Trimming removed 4 bases at V and 6 bases at J, with 10 bases between. CDR3 length: 13 amino acids. Germline values: CDR1 MGHRA, CDR2 YSYEKL. The CDR3, as DNA: TGCGCCAGCAGCCCCTCCCAGGGCAATGAGCAGTTCTTC. Protein sequence: CASSPSQGNEQFF.

The J gene is TRBJ1-2, the V gene TRBV19; TRBD1 aligns across 8 bases. The CDR3 spans 14 residues. CDR1 LNHDA and CDR2 SQIVND come from the germline V gene (reference sequence). The trim removed 7 bases at V and 4 bases at J, leaving 8 bases unmatched. The CDR3 loop is CASTPPRGLYGYTF. The CDR3 nucleotides read TGTGCCAGTACTCCCCCCAGGGGGCTCTATGGCTACACCTTC.

Remarks on this clonotype: One end of the junction does not line up with germline, which may come from a read error. J is TRBJ1-2 and V is TRBV12-3 or TRBV12-4; possible D gene TRBD1, 5 bases. The CDR3 spans 11 residues. The CDR3 loop reads CASWGIDYPRF. In DNA, the CDR3 is TGTGCCAGCTGGGGGATTGACTACCCACGCTTC.

This clonotype was counted between two and nine times. The rearrangement joins TRBV5-1 to TRBJ1-2; D uncertain. There are 14 residues in the CDR3. In germline, CDR1 is SGHRS, CDR2 YFSETQ. V lost 3 bases and J lost 3, with 12 bases in between. The DNA for the CDR3 is TGCGCCAGCAGCTATGGGGAAGGGTACTATGGCTACACCTTC. Translated, it gives CASSYGEGYYGYTF.

The gene calls are TRBV29-1 and TRBJ2-5; TRBD2 is a possible D gene (5 bases). The CDR3 covers 13 residues. The V gene lost 2 bases and the J gene lost 2 bases, with 9 bases spanning the gap. Germline assignment: CDR1 SQVTM and CDR2 ANQGSEA. The CDR3 coding sequence is TGCAGCGTTGAAAAAGCGGTTCAAGAGACCCAGTACTTC. Amino acid sequence: CSVEKAVQETQYF.

This clonotype appeared a few times. This chain links TRBV6-1 with TRBJ1-2; tentatively, D is TRBD1 (6 bases). Looked up from germline, CDR1 is MNHNS and CDR2 is SASEGT. CDR3 length: 14 amino acids. Between the trimmed V and J ends, which lost 6 bases and 5 bases, there was a span of 16 bases. Here the CDR3 DNA reads TGTGCCAGCAGCCGAGGGACACCTGGGTATGGCTACACCTTC. Its protein product is CASSRGTPGYGYTF.

The chain joins TRBV19 to TRBJ1-2; D may be TRBD1 (5 bases). V was pared by 5 bases and J by 2 bases, with 9 bases between. The V gene's germline CDR1 is LNHDA and CDR2 SQIVND (reference sequence). CDR3 length equals 13 residues. The CDR3 nucleotides are TGTGCCAGTAGTGTCGGGGCGAACTATGGCTACACCTTC. Amino acid sequence: CASSVGANYGYTF.

This chain links TRBV6-5 with TRBJ1-2; D is unresolved. CDR1 is MNHEY, CDR2 SVGAGI, per germline. Between the trimmed V and J ends, which lost 0 bases and 8 bases, there was a span of 13 bases. The CDR3 totals 14 residues. The CDR3: CASSYSTRDGGYTF. CDR3 coding DNA: TGTGCCAGCAGTTACTCGACACGCGACGGCGGCTACACCTTC.

V gene TRBV7-4 combines with J gene TRBJ2-2, with D perhaps assigned TRBD1 or TRBD2 (5 bases each). CDR1 is SGHVT, CDR2 SQSDAQ, per germline. Trimming left V 4 bases short and J 6 bases short, with 18 bases between. The CDR3 consists of 16 residues. For the CDR3, the DNA is TGTGCCAGCAGCTCCGGGATGGGGGTTCGTCCCGGGGAGCTGTTTTTT. It is translated as CASSSGMGVRPGELFF.

This sequence joins TRBV6-5 and TRBJ2-1, with D hard to call. V was cut by 0 bases and J by 6 bases, with 9 bases left in between. The V gene's germline CDR1 is MNHEY and CDR2 SVGAGI. The CDR3 has 14 residues. CDR3 bases: TGTGCCAGCAGTTACTCGAACCCTACCAATGAGCAGTTCTTC. Its translation is CASSYSNPTNEQFF.

Only a few counts were recorded for this clonotype. The chain couples TRBV6-6 to TRBJ2-1; 9 nucleotides match TRBD1. V dropped 4 bases and J dropped 9; count of bases not matched to a gene: 16. Looked up from germline, CDR1 is MNHNY and CDR2 is SVGAGI (reference sequence). The CDR3 runs 17 residues. As DNA, the CDR3 is TGTGCCAGCAGTTTCGTACAGGGGGCAGGGGGGTTAACTGAGCAGTTCTTC. This translates into CASSFVQGAGGLTEQFF.

This rearrangement joins TRBV4-1 to TRBJ1-5, with 9 nucleotides matching TRBD1. From germline, CDR1 is MGHRA and CDR2 YSYEKL. V was pared by 4 bases and J by 4 bases, with 5 bases of the junction left unmatched. This CDR3 spans 15 amino acids. CDR3 sequence: CASSPIGTGNQPQHF. The CDR3 DNA reads TGCGCCAGCAGCCCAATCGGGACAGGGAATCAGCCCCAGCATTTT.

The chain joins TRBV13 to TRBJ1-1; 9 nucleotides line up with TRBD1. CDR1 is PRHDT, CDR2 FYEKMQ, per germline (reference sequence). The CDR3 spans 20 residues. V lost 5 bases to trimming and J lost 7 bases; unmatched junction nucleotides: 26. The CDR3 DNA reads TGTGCCAGCAGCCCGTCCCTCGCCCGGTCCGCCCCAGGACAGGGGCTTGAAGCTTTCTTT. It translates to CASSPSLARSAPGQGLEAFF.

This clonotype was counted only a few times. The J gene is TRBJ1-1, the V gene TRBV7-9; unclear D gene. Germline-derived CDR1 and CDR2 are SEHNR and FQNEAQ (reference sequence). The CDR3 is 17 residues long. The V end lost 1 base, the J end lost 9 bases, and 24 bases lay between the germline ends. The chain's CDR3 is CASSLESRTTLEGQAFF. CDR3 sequence (DNA): TGTGCCAGCAGCTTAGAGTCTCGGACCACTCTGGAAGGACAAGCTTTCTTT.